One and the same sample provided the 17 T cell receptor beta chains below, sequenced in a study of blood T cells in healthy people across ages. A sample-barcoded 5' primer and a J-beta primer mix were used in a second PCR of roughly 7 to 11 cycles. Via MiXCR, TCRdb re-called the 5' RACE reads, giving one row per CDR3 protein. The sample includes 980,000 or so distinct CDR3 sequences, around 48% seen only once; the top ten take roughly 13%. Source material: blood. The receptors stem from a man aged 25 to 40 in good health.

This clonotype showed up just once. The chain links TRBV10-3 to TRBJ2-2, with unresolved D. This CDR3 has 11 residues. Germline assignment: CDR1 ENHRY and CDR2 SYGVKD. Trimming pared 9 bases from V and 5 bases from J, leaving 7 bases between. CDR3 DNA: TGTGCCATTACTGTGACCGGGGAGCTGTTTTTT. This translates into CAITVTGELFF.

The V and J genes are TRBV4-3 and TRBJ2-5; either TRBD1 or TRBD2 may fit D (5 bases each). The CDR3 is 17 residues long. Germline V gives CDR1 LGHNA, CDR2 YSLEER. The V gene lost 0 bases and the J gene lost 4 bases, with 18 bases spanning the gap. The CDR3 nucleotides read TGCGCCAGCAGCCAAGATATTGTCAGGGAGAGACGAGAGACCCAGTACTTC. Protein product: CASSQDIVRERRETQYF.

The chain combines TRBV27 with TRBJ2-5; 8 positions match TRBD2. The CDR3 contains 15 residues. V lost 1 base, J lost 4 bases, and 5 bases stayed unmatched. CDR1 and CDR2 from the germline V gene are MNHEY and SMNVEV (reference sequence). CDR3 sequence reads: CASSLFGGAAETQYF. In DNA form, the CDR3 reads TGTGCCAGCAGTTTATTCGGGGGGGCCGCAGAGACCCAGTACTTC.

This chain links TRBV7-9 with TRBJ2-1; TRBD2 matches 11 bases. J gave up 5 bases and V 2 bases, and 2 bases lay outside the gene matches. Germline CDR1 reads SEHNR; CDR2 reads FQNEAQ (reference sequence). CDR3 size: 15 residues. CDR3 bases: TGTGCCAGCAGCTTATCTAGCGGGGGGAACAATGAGCAGTTCTTC. Its protein is CASSLSSGGNNEQFF.

As regards this clonotype: Germline is not matched at one junction end, which may reflect a read error. The V call is TRBV20-1, the J call TRBJ2-3; 8 positions agree with TRBD2. The CDR3 runs to 16 residues. Germline V lookup: CDR1 DFQATT, CDR2 SNEGSKA (reference sequence). The CDR3 reads CSASRGGAGDTDTRYF. CDR3 DNA: TGCAGTGCCAGTCGAGGAGGAGCGGGGGACACAGATACGCGGTATTTT.

V is TRBV6-1 and J is TRBJ2-6; no clear D gene. Germline V gene data show CDR1 as MNHNS and CDR2 as SASEGT. Trimming shortened V by 2 bases and J by 0 bases, and 8 bases separated the two germline ends. The CDR3 is 16 residues long. CDR3 region: CASSEYSGSGANVLTF. In DNA form, the CDR3 reads TGTGCCAGCAGTGAATACTCCGGCTCTGGGGCCAACGTCCTGACTTTC.

The genes are TRBV3-1 and TRBJ1-5, with TRBD1 as a possible D gene (6 bases). Per germline, CDR1 LGHDT and CDR2 YNNKEL (reference sequence). V lost 1 base and J 4 bases, leaving 17 bases between the germline ends. This CDR3 region has 17 residues. CDR3 coding DNA: TGTGCCAGCAGCCAAGGAGCACGAGGGGGGTGGAATCAGCCCCAGCATTTT. It codes for CASSQGARGGWNQPQHF.

The genes are TRBV24-1 and TRBJ2-1; maybe TRBD2 (6 bases). Trimming pared 6 bases from V and 9 bases from J, leaving 8 bases between. The CDR3 is 11 amino acids. Germline values: CDR1 KGHDR, CDR2 SFDVKD. CDR3 sequence (DNA): TGTGCCACCAGTCAGGAGGGTGAGCAGTTCTTC. Protein sequence: CATSQEGEQFF.

The table lists this clonotype with a few counts. The rearrangement links TRBV20-1 to TRBJ2-1, with 9 bases identical to TRBD2. Germline CDR1 is DFQATT and CDR2 is SNEGSKA (reference sequence). The CDR3 runs to 15 residues. The trim removed 0 bases at V and 7 bases at J, leaving 7 bases unmatched. CDR3 residues: CSAREGAGGNNEQFF. The CDR3 DNA is TGCAGTGCTAGAGAGGGAGCGGGGGGAAATAATGAGCAGTTCTTC.

The genes are TRBV29-1 and TRBJ1-1; D is uncertain. The germline gives CDR1 SQVTM, CDR2 ANQGSEA. The CDR3 contains 11 residues. This chain's CDR3 is CPGVMNTEAFF. The CDR3 region has the DNA TGCCCCGGTGTCATGAACACTGAAGCTTTCTTT.

This clonotype came up a few times. J is TRBJ2-1 and V is TRBV2, with a tentative D call TRBD2 (6 bases). Germline loops: CDR1 SNHLY, CDR2 FYNNEI. The CDR3 loop spans 18 amino acids. Trimming stripped 0 bases from V and 0 bases from J, with 15 bases between. The CDR3 region has the DNA TGTGCCAGCAGTGAAGCGCGGGGCAGGCCGAGCTCCTACAATGAGCAGTTCTTC. This encodes CASSEARGRPSSYNEQFF.

This chain connects TRBV27 to TRBJ2-1, with a tentative D call TRBD2 (6 bases). With 0 bases removed from V and 0 bases from J, the gap between germline ends came to 12 bases. The CDR3 loop spans 17 amino acids. Germline loops: CDR1 MNHEY, CDR2 SMNVEV (reference sequence). The CDR3 loop is CASSLSLEGSSYNEQFF. As DNA, the CDR3 is TGTGCCAGCAGTTTATCGTTGGAGGGAAGCTCCTACAATGAGCAGTTCTTC.

V usage is TRBV13 and J usage is TRBJ2-4; 14 nucleotides line up with TRBD2. The J call may be wrong; the DNA end is better matched by TRBJ2-7. Germline CDR1 reads PRHDT; CDR2 reads FYEKMQ (reference sequence). The CDR3 length is 16 residues. This CDR3 is CASSFSGLAGVDEQYF. Here the CDR3 DNA reads TGTGCCAGCAGCTTCTCGGGACTAGCGGGAGTTGACGAGCAGTACTTC.

This clonotype showed up just a few times. The rearrangement links TRBV12-3 or TRBV12-4 to TRBJ2-7; D gene unclear. The CDR3 spans 14 residues. Trimming removed 2 bases at V and 0 bases at J, with 8 bases between. CDR3 bases: TGTGCCAGCAGTTTATTAGCCCGCTCCTACGAGCAGTACTTC. Amino acids: CASSLLARSYEQYF.

This sequence joins TRBV6-1 and TRBJ1-1; D might be TRBD1 (5 bases). Germline V gene lookup returns CDR1 MNHNS and CDR2 SASEGT. With 8 bases removed from V and 3 bases from J, the gap between germline ends came to 13 bases. CDR3 size: 13 residues. The CDR3 region is CASSIVGDTEAFF. DNA of the CDR3: TGTGCCAGCTCAATTGTGGGGGACACTGAAGCTTTCTTT.

This clonotype was found once. The rearrangement joins TRBV3-1 to TRBJ2-1; no definite D call. Trimming took off 0 bases at V and 13 bases at J, with 19 bases between the two ends. The germline V gene encodes CDR1 LGHDT and CDR2 YNNKEL (reference sequence). This CDR3 has 15 amino acids. CDR3 sequence (DNA): TGTGCCAGCAGCCAAGACCTTAGGGCTTTGGAGACCCAGTTCTTC. This encodes CASSQDLRALETQFF.

The CDR3 is CAWAVPYNSPLHF. CDR3 nucleotides: TGTGCCTGGGCCGTCCCCTATAATTCACCCCTCCACTTT. The rearrangement links TRBV30 to TRBJ1-6; D gene uncertain. The V gene's germline CDR1 is GTSNPN and CDR2 SVGIG (reference sequence). This CDR3 is built from 13 residues. Trimming left V 5 bases short and J 2 bases short, with 7 bases between. The full variable domain, with the rest looked up from reference TRBV30 and TRBJ1-6, is SQTIHQWPATLVQPVGSPLSLECTVEGTSNPNLYWYRQAAGRGLQLLFYSVGIGQISSEVPQNLSASRPQDRQFILSSKKLLLSDSGFYLCAWAVPYNSPLHFGNGTRLTVT.